The T cell receptor beta chain under discussion was sequenced for a study of cytomegalovirus exposure and HLA in healthy donors. This CDR3 has 15 amino acids. Germline lookup yields CDR1 SGHRS and CDR2 YFSETQ. Unmatched junction bases numbered 8, after V lost 3 bases and J lost 9 bases. Study findings and constraints: In a later analysis, most CMV-associated TCR beta chains appeared HLA-restricted. It was reported that the classifier diagnosed cytomegalovirus status with high specificity and sensitivity in both the original and validation cohorts. Highly shared sequence variants in one cluster were likely a sequencing artifact.

This clone was seen once. The antigen is not known. Use of 60 Vbeta and 13 Jbeta primers characterized the PCR. Generated by immunoSEQ multiplex PCR, the TCRdb table keeps only in-frame clones and is missing some. The sample holds tens of thousands of clones; around two thirds are singletons and the top ten take nearly 10%. This TCR was sampled from a woman between 50 and 59 years old in good health and CMV-seropositive. The sample taken for sequencing was PBMCs. The chain carries TRBV5-1 and TRBJ2-1; 11 nucleotides line up with TRBD2. CDR3 residues: CASSYLTSGAAEQFF. For the CDR3, the DNA is TGCGCCAGCAGCTATTTGACTAGCGGGGCGGCTGAGCAGTTCTTC.